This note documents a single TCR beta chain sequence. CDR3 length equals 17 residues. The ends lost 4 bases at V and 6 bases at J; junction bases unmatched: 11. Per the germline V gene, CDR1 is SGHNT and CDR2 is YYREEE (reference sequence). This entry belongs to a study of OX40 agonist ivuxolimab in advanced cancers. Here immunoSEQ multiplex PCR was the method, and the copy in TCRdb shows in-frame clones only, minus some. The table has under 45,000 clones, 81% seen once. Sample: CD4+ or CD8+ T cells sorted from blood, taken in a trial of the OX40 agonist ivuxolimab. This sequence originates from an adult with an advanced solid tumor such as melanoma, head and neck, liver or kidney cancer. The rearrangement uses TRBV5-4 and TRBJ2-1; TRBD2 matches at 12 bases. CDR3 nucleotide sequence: TGTGCCAGCAGCCAGATAACGACTAGCGGGAGTTCCAATGAGCAGTTCTTC. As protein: CASSQITTSGSSNEQFF. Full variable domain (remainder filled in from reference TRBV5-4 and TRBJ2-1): ETGVTQSPTHLIKTRGQQVTLRCSSQSGHNTVSWYQQALGQGPQFIFQYYREEENGRGNFPPRFSGLQFPNYSSELNVNALELDDSALYLCASSQITTSGSSNEQFFGPGTRLTVL.